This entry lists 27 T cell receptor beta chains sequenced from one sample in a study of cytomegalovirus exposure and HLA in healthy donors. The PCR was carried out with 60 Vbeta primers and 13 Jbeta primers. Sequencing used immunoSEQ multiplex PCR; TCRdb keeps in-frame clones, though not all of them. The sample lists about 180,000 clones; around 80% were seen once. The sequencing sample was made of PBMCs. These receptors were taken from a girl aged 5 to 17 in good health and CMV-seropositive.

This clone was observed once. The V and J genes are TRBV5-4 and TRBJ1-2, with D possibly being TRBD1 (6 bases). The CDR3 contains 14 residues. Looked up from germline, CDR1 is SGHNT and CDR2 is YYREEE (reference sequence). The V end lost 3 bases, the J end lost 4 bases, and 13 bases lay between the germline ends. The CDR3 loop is CASSSADRGYGYTF. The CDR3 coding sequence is TGTGCCAGCAGCTCTGCGGACAGAGGCTATGGCTACACCTTC.

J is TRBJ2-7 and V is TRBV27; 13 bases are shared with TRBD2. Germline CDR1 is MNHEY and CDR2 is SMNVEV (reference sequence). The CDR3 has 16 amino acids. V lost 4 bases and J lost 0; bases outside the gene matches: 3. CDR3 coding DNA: TGTGCCAGCAGTTCACGACTAGCGGGAGGCTCCTACGAGCAGTACTTC. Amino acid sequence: CASSSRLAGGSYEQYF.

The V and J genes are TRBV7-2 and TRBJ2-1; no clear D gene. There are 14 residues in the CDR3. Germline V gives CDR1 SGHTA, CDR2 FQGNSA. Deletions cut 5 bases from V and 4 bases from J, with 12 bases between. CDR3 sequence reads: CASSRWRGYNEQFF. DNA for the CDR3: TGTGCCAGCAGCCGGTGGCGAGGATACAATGAGCAGTTCTTC.

Here the CDR3 reads CASSSLGQAQYF. CDR3 DNA sequence: TGTGCCAGCAGCTCCCTAGGACAGGCGCAGTACTTC. V usage is TRBV7-2 and J usage is TRBJ2-5; 7 nucleotides match TRBD1. Germline CDR1 and CDR2: SGHTA and FQGNSA. The V and J ends lost 4 bases and 11 bases, in that order; junction bases with no gene match: 7. The CDR3 sequence is 12 residues long.

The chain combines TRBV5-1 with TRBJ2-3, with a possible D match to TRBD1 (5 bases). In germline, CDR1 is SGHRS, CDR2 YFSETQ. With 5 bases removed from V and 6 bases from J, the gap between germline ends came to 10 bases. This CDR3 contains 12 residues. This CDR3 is CASRGLGDTQYF. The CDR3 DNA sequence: TGCGCCAGCAGGGGGCTTGGGGATACGCAGTATTTT. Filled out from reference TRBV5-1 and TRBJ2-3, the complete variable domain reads KAGVTQTPRYLIKTRGQQVTLSCSPISGHRSVSWYQQTPGQGLQFLFEYFSETQRNKGNFPGRFSGRQFSNSRSEMNVSTLELGDSALYLCASRGLGDTQYFGPGTRLTVL.

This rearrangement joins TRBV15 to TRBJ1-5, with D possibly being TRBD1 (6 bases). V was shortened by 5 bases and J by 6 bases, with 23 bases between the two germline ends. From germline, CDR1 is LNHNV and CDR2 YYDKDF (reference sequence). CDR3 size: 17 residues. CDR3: CATSEHYSAGVGQPQHF. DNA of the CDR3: TGTGCCACCAGCGAACATTACTCGGCAGGGGTGGGTCAGCCCCAGCATTTT.

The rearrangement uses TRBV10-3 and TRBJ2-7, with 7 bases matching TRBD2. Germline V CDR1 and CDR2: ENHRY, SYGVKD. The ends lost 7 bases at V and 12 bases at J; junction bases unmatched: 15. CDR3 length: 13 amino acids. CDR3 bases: TGTGCCATCACCACGACTAGCCCGGGACCGGGGTACTTC. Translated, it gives CAITTTSPGPGYF.

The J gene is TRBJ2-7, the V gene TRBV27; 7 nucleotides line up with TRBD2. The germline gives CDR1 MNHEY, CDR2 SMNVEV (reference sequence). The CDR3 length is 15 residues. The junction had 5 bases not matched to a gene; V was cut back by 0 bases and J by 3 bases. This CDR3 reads CASSLSGGYSYEQYF. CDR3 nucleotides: TGTGCCAGCAGTTTATCGGGGGGGTATAGCTACGAGCAGTACTTC.

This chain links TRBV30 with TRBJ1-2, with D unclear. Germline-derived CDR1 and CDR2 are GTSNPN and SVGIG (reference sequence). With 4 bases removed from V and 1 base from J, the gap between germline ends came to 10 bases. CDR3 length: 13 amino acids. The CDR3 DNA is TGTGCCTGGACCCCGACTCATAACTATGGCTACACCTTC. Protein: CAWTPTHNYGYTF.

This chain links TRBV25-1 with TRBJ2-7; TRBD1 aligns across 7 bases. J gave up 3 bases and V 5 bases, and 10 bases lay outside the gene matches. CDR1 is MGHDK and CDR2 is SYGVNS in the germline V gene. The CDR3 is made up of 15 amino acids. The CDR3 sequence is CASSNLGTDLYEQYF. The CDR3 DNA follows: TGTGCCAGCAGTAATCTTGGGACAGACCTCTACGAGCAGTACTTC.

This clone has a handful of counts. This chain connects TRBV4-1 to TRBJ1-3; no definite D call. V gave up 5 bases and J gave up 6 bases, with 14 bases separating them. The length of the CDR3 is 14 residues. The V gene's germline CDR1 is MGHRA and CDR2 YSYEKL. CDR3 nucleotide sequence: TGCGCCAGCAGCGAACCACCCGGGTTAAACACCATATATTTT. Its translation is CASSEPPGLNTIYF.

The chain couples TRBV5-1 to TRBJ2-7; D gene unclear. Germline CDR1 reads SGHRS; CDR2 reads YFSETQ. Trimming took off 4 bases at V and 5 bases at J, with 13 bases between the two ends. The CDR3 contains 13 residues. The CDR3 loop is CASSPLARNEQYF. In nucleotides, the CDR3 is TGCGCCAGCAGCCCGCTGGCCCGAAACGAGCAGTACTTC.

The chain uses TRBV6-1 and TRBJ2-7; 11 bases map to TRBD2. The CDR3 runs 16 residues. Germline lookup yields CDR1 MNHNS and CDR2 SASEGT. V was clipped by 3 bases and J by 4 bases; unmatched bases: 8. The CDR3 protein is CASSEGLAEVGYEQYF. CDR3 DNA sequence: TGTGCCAGCAGTGAGGGACTAGCGGAGGTAGGGTACGAGCAGTACTTC.

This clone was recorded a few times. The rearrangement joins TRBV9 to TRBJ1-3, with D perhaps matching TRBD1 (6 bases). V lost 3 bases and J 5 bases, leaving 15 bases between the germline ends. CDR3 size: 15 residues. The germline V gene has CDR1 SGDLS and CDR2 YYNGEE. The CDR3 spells CASSAGQNPRNTIYF. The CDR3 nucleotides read TGTGCCAGCAGCGCAGGACAGAATCCGAGAAACACCATATATTTT.

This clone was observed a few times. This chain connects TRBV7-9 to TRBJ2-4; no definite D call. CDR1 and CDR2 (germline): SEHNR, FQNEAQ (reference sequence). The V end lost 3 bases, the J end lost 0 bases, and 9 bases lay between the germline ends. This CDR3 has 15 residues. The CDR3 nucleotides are TGTGCCAGCAGCTTCCCACTACTAGCCAAAAACATTCAGTACTTC. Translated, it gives CASSFPLLAKNIQYF.

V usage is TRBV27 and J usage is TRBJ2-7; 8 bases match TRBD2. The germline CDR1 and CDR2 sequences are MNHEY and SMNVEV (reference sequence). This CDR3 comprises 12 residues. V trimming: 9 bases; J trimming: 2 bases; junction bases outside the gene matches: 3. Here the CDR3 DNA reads TGTGCCAGTTCGGGGGGGGCCTACGAGCAGTACTTC. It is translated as CASSGGAYEQYF.

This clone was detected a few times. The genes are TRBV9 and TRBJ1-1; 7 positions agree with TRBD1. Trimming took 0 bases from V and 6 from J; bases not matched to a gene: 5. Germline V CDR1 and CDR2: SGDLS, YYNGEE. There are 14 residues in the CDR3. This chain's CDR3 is CASSVVEGAAEAFF. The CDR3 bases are TGTGCCAGCAGCGTAGTTGAGGGGGCCGCTGAAGCTTTCTTT.

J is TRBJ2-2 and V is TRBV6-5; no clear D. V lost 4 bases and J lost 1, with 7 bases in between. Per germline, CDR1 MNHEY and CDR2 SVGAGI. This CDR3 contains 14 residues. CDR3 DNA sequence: TGTGCCAGCAGTTCCTATCTGAACACCGGGGAGCTGTTTTTT. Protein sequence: CASSSYLNTGELFF.

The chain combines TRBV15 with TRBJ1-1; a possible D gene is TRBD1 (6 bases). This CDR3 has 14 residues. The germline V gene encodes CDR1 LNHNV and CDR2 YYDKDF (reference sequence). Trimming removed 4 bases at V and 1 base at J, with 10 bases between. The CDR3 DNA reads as TGTGCCACCAGCAAACCACAGGGGAACACTGAAGCTTTCTTT. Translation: CATSKPQGNTEAFF.

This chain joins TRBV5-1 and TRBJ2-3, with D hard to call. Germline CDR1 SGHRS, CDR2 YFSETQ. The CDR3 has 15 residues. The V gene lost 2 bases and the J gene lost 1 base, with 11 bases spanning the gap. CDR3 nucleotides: TGCGCCAGCAGCTTAGAGGCCAGCCGCACAGATACGCAGTATTTT. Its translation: CASSLEASRTDTQYF.

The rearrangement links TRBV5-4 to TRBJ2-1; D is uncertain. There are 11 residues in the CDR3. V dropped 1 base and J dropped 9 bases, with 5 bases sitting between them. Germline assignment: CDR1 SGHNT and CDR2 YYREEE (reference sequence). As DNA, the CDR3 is TGTGCCAGCAGCTTGTACTCTGAGCAGTTCTTC. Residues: CASSLYSEQFF. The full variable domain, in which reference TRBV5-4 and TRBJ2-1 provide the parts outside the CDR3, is ETGVTQSPTHLIKTRGQQVTLRCSSQSGHNTVSWYQQALGQGPQFIFQYYREEENGRGNFPPRFSGLQFPNYSSELNVNALELDDSALYLCASSLYSEQFFGPGTRLTVL.

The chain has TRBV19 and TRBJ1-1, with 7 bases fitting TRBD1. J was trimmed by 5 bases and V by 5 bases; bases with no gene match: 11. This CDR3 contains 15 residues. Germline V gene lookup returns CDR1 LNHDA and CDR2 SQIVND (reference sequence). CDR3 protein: CASSSPGTVRTEAFF. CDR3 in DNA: TGTGCCAGTAGTTCGCCCGGGACAGTGAGGACTGAAGCTTTCTTT.

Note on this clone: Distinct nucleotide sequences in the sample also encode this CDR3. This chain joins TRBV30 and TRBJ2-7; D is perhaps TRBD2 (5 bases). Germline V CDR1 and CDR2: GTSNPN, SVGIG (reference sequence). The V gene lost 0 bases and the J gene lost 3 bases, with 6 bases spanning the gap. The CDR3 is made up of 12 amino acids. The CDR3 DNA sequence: TGTGCCTGGAGTGTGAGGGTCTACGAGCAGTACTTC. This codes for CAWSVRVYEQYF.

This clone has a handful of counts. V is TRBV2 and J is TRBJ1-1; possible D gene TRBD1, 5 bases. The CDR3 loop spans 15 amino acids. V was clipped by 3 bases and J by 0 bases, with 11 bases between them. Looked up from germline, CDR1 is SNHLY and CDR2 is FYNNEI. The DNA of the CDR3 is TGTGCCAGCAGTGATGGGGGACTTATGAACACTGAAGCTTTCTTT. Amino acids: CASSDGGLMNTEAFF.

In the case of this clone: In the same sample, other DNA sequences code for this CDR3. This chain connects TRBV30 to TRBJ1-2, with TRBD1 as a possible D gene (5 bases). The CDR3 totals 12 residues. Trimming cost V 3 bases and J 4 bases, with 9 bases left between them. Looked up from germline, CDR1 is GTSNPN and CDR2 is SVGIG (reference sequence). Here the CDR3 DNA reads TGTGCCTGGAGCGCCGGGGGCTATGGCTACACCTTC. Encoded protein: CAWSAGGYGYTF.

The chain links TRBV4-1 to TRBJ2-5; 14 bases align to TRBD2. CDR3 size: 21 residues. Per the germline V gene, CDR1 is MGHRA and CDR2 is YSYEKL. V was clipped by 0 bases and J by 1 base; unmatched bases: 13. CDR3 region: CASSQEVGTSGRRGSQETQYF. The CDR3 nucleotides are TGCGCCAGCAGCCAAGAGGTTGGGACTAGCGGGAGAAGGGGGTCCCAAGAGACCCAGTACTTC.

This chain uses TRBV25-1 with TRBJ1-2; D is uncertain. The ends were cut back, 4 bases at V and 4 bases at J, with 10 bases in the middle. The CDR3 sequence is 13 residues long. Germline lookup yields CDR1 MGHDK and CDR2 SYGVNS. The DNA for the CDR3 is TGTGCCAGCAGTGTTTCACTAACCTATGGCTACACCTTC. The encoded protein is CASSVSLTYGYTF.